A selection of T cell receptor beta chains follows, all from one sample in a study of beta chain features in type 1 diabetes. TCRdb's copy holds only in-frame clones and misses some; the assay was immunoSEQ multiplex PCR. The sample lists roughly 260,000 clones; approximately 10% were seen once. Sequenced input: naive CD4+ T cells from blood. Receptors were obtained from a man younger than 40 with type 1 diabetes. The CDR3 runs from the conserved cysteine through the conserved F or W. A D gene is named only where the DNA matches it firmly. Some rows mark clone size as missing; the rest say once, few, many or name a class of expanded clone.

15	NA	TRBV6-1	TRBD2	TRBJ2-7	CATRPGLASTYEQYF	TGTGCCACCAGGCCGGGACTAGCGAGTACCTACGAGCAGTACTTC
14	NA	TRBV7-9	TRBD1	TRBJ1-6	CASSYTGTDSPLHF	TGTGCCAGCAGCTATACCGGGACAGATTCACCCCTCCACTTT
15	NA	TRBV7-3	NA	TRBJ2-3	CASSSGQLFTDTQYF	TGTGCCAGCAGCTCCGGACAGCTTTTCACAGATACGCAGTATTTT
15	few	TRBV18	TRBD1	TRBJ2-7	CASSPPGTGFYEQYF	TGTGCCAGCTCACCCCCCGGGACAGGGTTCTACGAGCAGTACTTC
15	few	TRBV6-4	TRBD2	TRBJ2-3	CASSEKRGVTDTQYF	TGTGCCAGCAGTGAGAAGCGGGGGGTGACAGATACGCAGTATTTT
13	few	TRBV19	TRBD2	TRBJ2-5	CASRRGGEETQYF	TGTGCCAGTAGGCGCGGGGGGGAAGAGACCCAGTACTTC
13	few	TRBV6-6	NA	TRBJ2-3	CASSYSGDVGQYF	TGTGCCAGCAGTTACTCAGGGGATGTAGGGCAGTATTTT
15	few	TRBV2	NA	TRBJ1-5	CASSEGRAFNQPQHF	TGTGCCAGCAGTGAAGGGCGGGCCTTCAATCAGCCCCAGCATTTT
15	NA	TRBV5-1	TRBD1	TRBJ1-1	CASSLAGRGTTEAFF	TGCGCCAGCAGCTTGGCCGGCAGGGGGACCACTGAAGCTTTCTTT
14	NA	TRBV5-4	NA	TRBJ2-3	CASLPWGGEDTQYF	TGTGCCAGCCTCCCCTGGGGGGGCGAAGATACGCAGTATTTT
14	NA	TRBV2	TRBD1	TRBJ2-5	CASMMGQTQETQYF	TGTGCCAGCATGATGGGACAGACCCAAGAGACCCAGTACTTC
18	NA	TRBV4-2	NA	TRBJ2-4	CASSQEGQTGVAKNIQYF	TGTGCCAGCAGCCAAGAGGGTCAAACAGGAGTAGCCAAAAACATTCAGTACTTC